This T cell receptor (beta chain) was captured by sequencing in a study of cytomegalovirus exposure and HLA in healthy donors. Background on the study: Unique TCR beta sequences numbering 117 million came from around 180 million T cells in an earlier analysis. Whole-study findings and limits: Presence/absence analyses took donor sequencing depth as roughly uniform.

A note on this clone: Antigen: not known.

Both 60 Vbeta primers and 13 Jbeta primers went into the PCR. Some clones are missing from TCRdb's copy, which holds only in-frame ones; the method was immunoSEQ multiplex PCR. The sample has around 140,000 clones. The germline V and J ends were trimmed by 3 bases and 4 bases, with 13 bases remaining between them. CDR1 is SGDLS, CDR2 YYNGEE, per germline. CDR3 size: 15 residues. This sequence was found in a woman between 35 and 50 years old in good health and CMV-seropositive. The sample was PBMCs. The chain carries TRBV9 and TRBJ2-2; possible D gene TRBD2, 6 bases. CDR3 protein: CASSEWGSGTGELFF. The DNA for the CDR3 is TGTGCCAGCAGCGAATGGGGTAGCGGCACCGGGGAGCTGTTTTTT. Using reference TRBV9 and TRBJ2-2 for the parts outside the CDR3, the full variable domain is DSGVTQTPKHLITATGQRVTLRCSPRSGDLSVYWYQQSLDQGLQFLIQYYNGEERAKGNILERFSAQQFPDLHSELNLSSLELGDSALYFCASSEWGSGTGELFFGEGSRLTVL.